This T cell receptor (beta chain) was captured in a study of Graves' ophthalmopathy and Graves' hyperthyroidism. Study-wide points: Ophthalmopathy progression prediction by the model yielded a sensitivity of about 71% and a specificity of about 72%. The authors also found most expanded thyroid clonotypes above 0.001 frequency in blood.

Presentation of ophthalmopathy in the donors involved moderate-to-severe activity, CAS ≥3, NOSPECS ≥4 and a duration under 3 months. Transcripts of RNA were the source for amplifying TCR beta CDR3 regions. In the first round, RT-PCR was carried out with HTBI primers, and a multiplex PCR formed the second round. TCRdb ran MiXCR on the multiplex PCR reads and lists one entry per CDR3 protein. The repertoire holds some 240,000 distinct CDR3 sequences, with 40% to 50% as singletons. This clonotype has just one count. What it recognizes is unknown. The germline V gene encodes CDR1 SGHDN and CDR2 FVKESK. This CDR3 spans 16 amino acids. With 3 bases removed from V and 0 bases from J, the gap between germline ends came to 11 bases.

The source of this sequence is an adult man with Graves' ophthalmopathy. This chain joins TRBV14 and TRBJ2-2; D possibly corresponds to TRBD1 (5 bases). The sample was peripheral blood. This chain's CDR3 is CASSHFKGSNTGELFF. The CDR3 DNA is TGTGCCAGCAGCCATTTTAAGGGGTCGAACACCGGGGAGCTGTTTTTT.